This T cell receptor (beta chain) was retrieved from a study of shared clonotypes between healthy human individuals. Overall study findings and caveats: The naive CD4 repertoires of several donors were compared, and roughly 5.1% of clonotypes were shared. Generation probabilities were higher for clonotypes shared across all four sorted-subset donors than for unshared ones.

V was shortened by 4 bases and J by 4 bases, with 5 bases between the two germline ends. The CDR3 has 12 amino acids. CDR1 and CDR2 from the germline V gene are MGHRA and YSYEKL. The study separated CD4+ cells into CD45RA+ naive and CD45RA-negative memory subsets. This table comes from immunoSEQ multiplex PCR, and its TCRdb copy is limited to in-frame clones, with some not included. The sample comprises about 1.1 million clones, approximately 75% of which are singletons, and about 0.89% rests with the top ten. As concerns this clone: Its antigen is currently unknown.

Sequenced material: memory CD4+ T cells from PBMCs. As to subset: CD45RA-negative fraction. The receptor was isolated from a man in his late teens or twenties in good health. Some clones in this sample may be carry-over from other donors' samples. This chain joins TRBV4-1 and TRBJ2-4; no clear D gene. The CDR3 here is CASSPGKNIQYF. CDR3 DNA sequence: TGCGCCAGCAGCCCAGGAAAAAACATTCAGTACTTC.